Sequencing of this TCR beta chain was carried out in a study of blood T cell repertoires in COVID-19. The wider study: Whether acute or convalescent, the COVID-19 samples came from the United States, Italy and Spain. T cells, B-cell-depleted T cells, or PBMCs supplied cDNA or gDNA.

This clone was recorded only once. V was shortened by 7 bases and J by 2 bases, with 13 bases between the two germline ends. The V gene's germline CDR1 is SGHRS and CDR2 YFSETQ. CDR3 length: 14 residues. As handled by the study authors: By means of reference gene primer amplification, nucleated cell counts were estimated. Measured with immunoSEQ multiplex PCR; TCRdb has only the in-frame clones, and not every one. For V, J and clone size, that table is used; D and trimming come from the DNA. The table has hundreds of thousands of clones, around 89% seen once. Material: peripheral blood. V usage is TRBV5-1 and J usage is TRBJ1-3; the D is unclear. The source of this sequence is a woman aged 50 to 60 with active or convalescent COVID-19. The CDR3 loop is CASSNEGAGNTIYF. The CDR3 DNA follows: TGCGCCAGCTCCAATGAGGGTGCTGGAAACACCATATATTTT.